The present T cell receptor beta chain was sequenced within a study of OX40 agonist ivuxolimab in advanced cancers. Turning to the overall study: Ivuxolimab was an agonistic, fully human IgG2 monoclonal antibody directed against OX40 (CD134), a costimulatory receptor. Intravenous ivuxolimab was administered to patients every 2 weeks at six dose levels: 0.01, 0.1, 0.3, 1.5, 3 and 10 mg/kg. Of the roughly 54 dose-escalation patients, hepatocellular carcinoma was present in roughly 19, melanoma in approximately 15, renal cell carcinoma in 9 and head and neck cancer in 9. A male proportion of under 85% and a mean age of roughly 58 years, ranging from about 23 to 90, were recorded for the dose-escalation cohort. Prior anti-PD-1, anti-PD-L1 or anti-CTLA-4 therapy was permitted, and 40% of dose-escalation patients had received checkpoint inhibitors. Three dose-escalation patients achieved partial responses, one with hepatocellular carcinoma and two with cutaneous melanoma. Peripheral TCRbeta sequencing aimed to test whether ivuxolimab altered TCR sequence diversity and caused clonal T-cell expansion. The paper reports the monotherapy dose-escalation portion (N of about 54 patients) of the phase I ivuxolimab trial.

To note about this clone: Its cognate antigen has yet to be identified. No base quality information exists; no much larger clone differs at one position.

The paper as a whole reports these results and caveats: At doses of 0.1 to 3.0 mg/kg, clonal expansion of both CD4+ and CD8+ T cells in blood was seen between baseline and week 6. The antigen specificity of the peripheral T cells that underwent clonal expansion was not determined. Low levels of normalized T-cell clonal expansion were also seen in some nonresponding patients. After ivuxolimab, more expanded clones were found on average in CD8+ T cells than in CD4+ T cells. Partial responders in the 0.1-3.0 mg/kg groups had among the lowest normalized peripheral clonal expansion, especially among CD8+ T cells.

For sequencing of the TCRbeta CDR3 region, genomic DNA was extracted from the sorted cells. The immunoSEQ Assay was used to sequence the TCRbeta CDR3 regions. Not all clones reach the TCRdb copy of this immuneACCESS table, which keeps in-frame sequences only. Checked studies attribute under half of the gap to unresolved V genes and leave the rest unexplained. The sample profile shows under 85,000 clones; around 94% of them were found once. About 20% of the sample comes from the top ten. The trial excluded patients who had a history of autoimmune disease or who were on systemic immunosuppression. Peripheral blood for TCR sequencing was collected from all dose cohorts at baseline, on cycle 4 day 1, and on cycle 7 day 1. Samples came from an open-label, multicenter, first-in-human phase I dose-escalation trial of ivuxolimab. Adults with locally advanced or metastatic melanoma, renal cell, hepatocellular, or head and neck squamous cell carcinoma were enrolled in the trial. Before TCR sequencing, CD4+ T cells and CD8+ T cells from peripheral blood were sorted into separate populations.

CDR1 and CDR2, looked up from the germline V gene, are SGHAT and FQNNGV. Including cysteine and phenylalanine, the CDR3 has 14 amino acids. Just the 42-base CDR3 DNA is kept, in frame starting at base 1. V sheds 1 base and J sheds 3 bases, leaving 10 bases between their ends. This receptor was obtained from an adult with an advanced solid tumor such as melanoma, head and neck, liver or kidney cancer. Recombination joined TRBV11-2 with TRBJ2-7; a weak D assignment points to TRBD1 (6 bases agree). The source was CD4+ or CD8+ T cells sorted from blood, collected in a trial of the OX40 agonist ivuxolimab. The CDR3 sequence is CASSLGEGGYEQYF. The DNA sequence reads TGTGCCAGCAGCTTAGGGGAAGGGGGCTACGAGCAGTACTTC.